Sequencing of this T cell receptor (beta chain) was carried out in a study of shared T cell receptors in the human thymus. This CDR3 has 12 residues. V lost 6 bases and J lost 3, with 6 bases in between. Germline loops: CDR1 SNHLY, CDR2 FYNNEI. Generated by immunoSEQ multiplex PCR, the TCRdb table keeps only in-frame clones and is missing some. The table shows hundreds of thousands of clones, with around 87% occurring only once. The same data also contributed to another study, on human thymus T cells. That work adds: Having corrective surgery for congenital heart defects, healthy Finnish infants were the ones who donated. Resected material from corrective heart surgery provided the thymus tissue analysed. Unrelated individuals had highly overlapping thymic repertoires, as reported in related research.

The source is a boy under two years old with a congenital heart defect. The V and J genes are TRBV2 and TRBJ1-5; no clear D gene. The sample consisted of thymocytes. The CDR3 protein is CASRGYNQPQHF. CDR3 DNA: TGTGCCAGCAGGGGCTACAATCAGCCCCAGCATTTT.